This is a list of T cell receptor beta chains from one sample in a study of T cells after yellow fever vaccination. MiXCR was run by TCRdb on the 5' RACE reads, yielding one entry per CDR3 protein. This table has fewer than 100,000 distinct CDR3 sequences, approximately 5.5% appearing once. This material consisted of CD8+ T cells sorted from PBMCs, taken 10 days after the yellow fever booster vaccination. The receptors come from a man aged 18 to 30 who received the YFV17D yellow fever vaccine. Each CDR3 is given with its conserved first and last residue. The D gene is left open where the match is weak. Clone sizes are given selectively: once, few, many, or a class where the clone is expanded.

>few|TRBV4-1|TRBJ2-3|TRBD2
TGCGCCAGCAGCCCAACCAACATAGCGGGGGTCCCAGATACGCAGTATTTT
CASSPTNIAGVPDTQYF
>few|TRBV7-6|TRBJ2-2|NA
TGTGCCAGCAGCACCGGGACAACGAACACCGGGGAGCTGTTTTTT
CASSTGTTNTGELFF
>few|TRBV7-9|TRBJ1-1|NA
TGTGCCAGCAGCTTATGGGTTATTAGCACTGAAGCTTTCTTT
CASSLWVISTEAFF
>NA|TRBV28|TRBJ2-2|NA
TGTGCCAGCAACTTGTGGGTGACCGGGGAGCTGTTTTTT
CASNLWVTGELFF
>NA|TRBV4-2|TRBJ2-5|TRBD2
TGTGCCAGCAGCCTTTGGACTAGCGGGGGGGACCAAGAGACCCAGTACTTC
CASSLWTSGGDQETQYF
>few|TRBV29-1|TRBJ2-1|TRBD1
TGCAGCGTGGGGACAGTCTCCTACAATGAGCAGTTCTTC
CSVGTVSYNEQFF
>few|TRBV7-9|TRBJ2-3|TRBD2
TGTGCCAGCAGCTTCATAGCGGGGGACACAGATACGCAGTATTTT
CASSFIAGDTDTQYF
>NA|TRBV29-1|TRBJ1-4|NA
TGCAGCGTTGAGGCGGGGAGAGGGGAAAAACTGTTTTTT
CSVEAGRGEKLFF
>NA|TRBV9|TRBJ2-5|NA
TGTGCCAGCAGCGTAGGGGGGACTCCTCATGGGATCCAGTACTTC
CASSVGGTPHGIQYF
>NA|TRBV7-8|TRBJ1-5|NA
TGTGCCAGCAGCTTATCCGTATTTAGCAATCAGCCCCAGCATTTT
CASSLSVFSNQPQHF
>NA|TRBV4-1|TRBJ2-1|NA
TGCGCCAGCAGCCAAGATTCACGGAGAGTAACCTACAATGAGCAGTTCTTC
CASSQDSRRVTYNEQFF
>few|TRBV7-3|TRBJ2-3|TRBD2
TGTGCCAGCAGCTTCCTAGCGGGGGCAACAGATACGCAGTATTTT
CASSFLAGATDTQYF
>NA|TRBV15|TRBJ1-1|NA
TGTGCCACCAGCAGAGATCGGGACGGCTGGTCGAACACTGAAGCTTTCTTT
CATSRDRDGWSNTEAFF
>few|TRBV5-4|TRBJ2-1|TRBD2
TGTGCCAGCAGCCATATAGCGGGGGGGCCGTACAATGAGCAGTTCTTC
CASSHIAGGPYNEQFF
>many|TRBV27|TRBJ1-2|NA
TGTGCCAGCAGTTTACAGGTTAACTATGGCTACACCTTC
CASSLQVNYGYTF
>many|TRBV7-9|TRBJ2-1|NA
TGTGCCAGCAGCGAAAAGACTTGGGCCTCCTACAATGAGCAGTTCTTC
CASSEKTWASYNEQFF
>NA|TRBV7-9|TRBJ1-1|NA
TGTGCCAGCAGCGTAGTGGGGGGGGCAGGTTTGCCTGAAGCTTTCTTT
CASSVVGGAGLPEAFF
>NA|TRBV4-1|TRBJ2-5|NA
TGCGCCAGCAGCCAAGATGATCCCGAGACCCAGTACTTC
CASSQDDPETQYF
>few|TRBV5-1|TRBJ2-3|NA
TGCGCCAGCAGCCCTTGGGGATCGGGGGTTACAGATACGCAGTATTTT
CASSPWGSGVTDTQYF
>NA|TRBV12-3/TRBV12-4|TRBJ2-3|NA
TGTGCCAGCAGTTTAGCGCGTGGGGCCACGTCAGTAGATACGCAGTATTTT
CASSLARGATSVDTQYF
>many|TRBV4-1|TRBJ2-1|NA
TGCGCCAGCAGCCAAGTGAATAGCCCCGAGCAGTTCTTC
CASSQVNSPEQFF
>NA|TRBV6-2/TRBV6-3|TRBJ1-6|NA
TGTGCCAGCAGTTACCTGAAGAGCTCCTATAATTCACCCCTCCACTTT
CASSYLKSSYNSPLHF
>NA|TRBV5-1|TRBJ2-3|NA
TGCGCCAGCAGCGTCCTGGGCGAGGCGACAAGACACACAGATACGCAGTATTTT
CASSVLGEATRHTDTQYF
>few|TRBV20-1|TRBJ2-3|NA
TGCAGTGCTGGAAGTTGGACAGATACGCAGTATTTT
CSAGSWTDTQYF
>NA|TRBV5-1|TRBJ1-1|NA
TGCGCCAGCAGCCCCCATACTGGGAACACTGAAGCTTTCTTT
CASSPHTGNTEAFF
>NA|TRBV7-2|TRBJ2-3|TRBD2
TGTGCCAGCAGCTCGGGGGTTAGCGGGGTGGATACGCAGTATTTT
CASSSGVSGVDTQYF
>many|TRBV7-6|TRBJ2-2|TRBD1
TGTGCCAGCAGCTGGACAGGGTGGGCCCAGCCTAGCACCGGGGAGCTGTTTTTT
CASSWTGWAQPSTGELFF
>NA|TRBV10-3|TRBJ2-7|TRBD1
TGTGCCATCAGTGACCTGACAGGGGACGAGCAGTACTTC
CAISDLTGDEQYF
>NA|TRBV11-2|TRBJ2-3|NA
TGTGCCAGCAGCGGGGACGTGGACATAGCAGATACGCAGTATTTT
CASSGDVDIADTQYF
>few|TRBV6-6|TRBJ1-1|TRBD1
TGTGCCAGCAGCCTCGGACAGGGGGCAGGCGGCACTGAAGCTTTCTTT
CASSLGQGAGGTEAFF
>NA|TRBV7-9|TRBJ2-1|TRBD2
TGTGCCAGCAGCTTAGTAAGGACTAGCGGGGGGCCTAGGATCGATGAGCAGTTCTTC
CASSLVRTSGGPRIDEQFF
>few|TRBV29-1|TRBJ2-5|NA
TGCAGCGTGCCCCAGGGCGTATCCGGGGAGACCCAGTACTTC
CSVPQGVSGETQYF
>NA|TRBV21-1|TRBJ1-6|NA
TGTGCCAGCACCCTCCAGGGACAGGGGGCTTCACCCCTCCACTTT
CASTLQGQGASPLHF
>many|TRBV11-2|TRBJ2-5|TRBD2
TGTGCCAGCAGCTCGCGGGGGGCCCAAGAGACCCAGTACTTC
CASSSRGAQETQYF
>NA|TRBV27|TRBJ2-3|TRBD2
TGTGCCAGCAGTGTCCTAGCGGGGGGAGATACGCAGTATTTT
CASSVLAGGDTQYF